This TCR beta chain was profiled in a study of OX40 agonist ivuxolimab in advanced cancers. Background on the study: It was ivuxolimab, an agonistic anti-OX40 (CD134) antibody, that patients were treated with. Previous treatment with anti-PD-1, anti-PD-L1 or anti-CTLA-4 therapy was allowed; roughly 40% had received some. Study-wide points: On average, CD8+ T cells showed a greater number of expanded clones than CD4+.

Using immunoSEQ multiplex PCR, the repertoire was profiled, and TCRdb retains in-frame clones only, with some absent. Here the sample spans fewer than 70,000 clones, 80% to 90% being singletons. V was trimmed by 4 bases and J by 5 bases, leaving 9 bases between them. Germline lookup yields CDR1 MGHRA and CDR2 YSYEKL. This CDR3 is built from 13 residues. As for this clone: Its matching antigen is unknown.

V is TRBV4-1 and J is TRBJ2-1; weak D call: TRBD2 (6 bases). This sequence was found in an adult with an advanced solid tumor such as melanoma, head and neck, liver or kidney cancer. The source material was CD4+ or CD8+ T cells sorted from blood, sampled in a trial of the OX40 agonist ivuxolimab. CDR3 amino acids: CASSRGLHNEQFF. The CDR3 nucleotides are TGCGCCAGCAGCCGGGGACTCCACAATGAGCAGTTCTTC.